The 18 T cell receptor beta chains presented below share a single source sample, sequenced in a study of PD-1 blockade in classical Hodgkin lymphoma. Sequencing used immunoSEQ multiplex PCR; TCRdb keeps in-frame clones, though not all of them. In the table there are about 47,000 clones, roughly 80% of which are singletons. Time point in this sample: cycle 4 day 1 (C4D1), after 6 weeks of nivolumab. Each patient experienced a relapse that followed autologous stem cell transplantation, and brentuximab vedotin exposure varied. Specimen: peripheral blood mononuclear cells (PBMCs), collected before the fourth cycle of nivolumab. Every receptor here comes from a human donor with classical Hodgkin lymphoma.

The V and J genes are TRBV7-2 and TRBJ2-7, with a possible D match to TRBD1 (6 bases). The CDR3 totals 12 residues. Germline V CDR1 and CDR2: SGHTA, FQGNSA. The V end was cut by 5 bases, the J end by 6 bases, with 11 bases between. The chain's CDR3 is CASSQARGEQYF. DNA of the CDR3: TGTGCCAGCAGCCAAGCCAGGGGCGAGCAGTACTTC.

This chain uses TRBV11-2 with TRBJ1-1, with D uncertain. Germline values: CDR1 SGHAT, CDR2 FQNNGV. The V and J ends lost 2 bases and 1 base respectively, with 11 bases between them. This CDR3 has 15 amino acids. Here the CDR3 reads CASSLNFLGNTEAFF. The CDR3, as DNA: TGTGCCAGCAGCTTAAACTTCCTGGGGAACACTGAAGCTTTCTTT.

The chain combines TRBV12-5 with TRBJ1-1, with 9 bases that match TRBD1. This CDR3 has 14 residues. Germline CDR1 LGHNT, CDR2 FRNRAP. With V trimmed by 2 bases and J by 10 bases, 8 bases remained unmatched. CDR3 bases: TGTGCTAGTGGTTTGACAGGGGGCGGCAAGGGAGCTTTCTTT. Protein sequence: CASGLTGGGKGAFF.

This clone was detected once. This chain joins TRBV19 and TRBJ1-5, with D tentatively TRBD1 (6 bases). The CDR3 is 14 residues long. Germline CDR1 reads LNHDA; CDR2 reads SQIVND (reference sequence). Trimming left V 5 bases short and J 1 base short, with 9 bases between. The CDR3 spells CASSGGGSNQPQHF. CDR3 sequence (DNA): TGTGCCAGTAGTGGGGGCGGAAGCAATCAGCCCCAGCATTTT.

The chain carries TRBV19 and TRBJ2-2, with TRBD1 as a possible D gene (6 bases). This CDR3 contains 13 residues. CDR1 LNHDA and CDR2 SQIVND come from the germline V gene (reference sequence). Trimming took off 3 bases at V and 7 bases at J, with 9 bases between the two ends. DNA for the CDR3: TGTGCCAGTAGTATTACAGGGAACGGGGAGCTGTTTTTT. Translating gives CASSITGNGELFF.

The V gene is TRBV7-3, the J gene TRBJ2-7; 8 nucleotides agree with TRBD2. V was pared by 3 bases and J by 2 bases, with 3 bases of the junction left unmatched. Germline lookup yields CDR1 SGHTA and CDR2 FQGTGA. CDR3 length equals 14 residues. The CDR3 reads CASSFSGGAYEQYF. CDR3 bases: TGTGCCAGCAGCTTCAGCGGGGGCGCCTACGAGCAGTACTTC.

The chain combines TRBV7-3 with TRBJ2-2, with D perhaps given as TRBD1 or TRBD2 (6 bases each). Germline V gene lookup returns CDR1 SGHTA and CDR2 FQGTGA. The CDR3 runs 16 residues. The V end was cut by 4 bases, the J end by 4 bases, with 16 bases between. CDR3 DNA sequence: TGTGCCAGCAGCTCTCCCCGGGGGCCGGTCACCGGGGAGCTGTTTTTT. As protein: CASSSPRGPVTGELFF.

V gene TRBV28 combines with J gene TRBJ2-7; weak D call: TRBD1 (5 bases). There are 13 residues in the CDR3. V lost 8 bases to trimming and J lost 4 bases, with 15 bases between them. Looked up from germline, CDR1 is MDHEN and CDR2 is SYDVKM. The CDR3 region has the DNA TGTGCCAGCGGACACGCCGGCCTATACGAGCAGTACTTC. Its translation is CASGHAGLYEQYF.

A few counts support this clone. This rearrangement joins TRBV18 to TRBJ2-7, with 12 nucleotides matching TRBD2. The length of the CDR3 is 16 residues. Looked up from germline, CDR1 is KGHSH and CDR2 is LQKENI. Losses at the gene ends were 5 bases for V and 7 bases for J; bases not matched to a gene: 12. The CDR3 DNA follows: TGTGCCAGCTCAGCACTCTCCGGGACTAGCGGGTTAGAGCAGTACTTC. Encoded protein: CASSALSGTSGLEQYF.

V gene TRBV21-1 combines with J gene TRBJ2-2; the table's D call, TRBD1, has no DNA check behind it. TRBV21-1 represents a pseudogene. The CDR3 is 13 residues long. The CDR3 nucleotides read TGTGCCAGCAGCAACAGGGGGATCGGGGAGCTGTTTTTT. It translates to CASSNRGIGELFF.

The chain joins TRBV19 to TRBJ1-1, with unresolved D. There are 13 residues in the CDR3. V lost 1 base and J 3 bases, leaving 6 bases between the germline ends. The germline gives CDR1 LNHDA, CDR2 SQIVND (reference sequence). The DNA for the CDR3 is TGTGCCAGTAGTATAGTATTGGACACTGAAGCTTTCTTT. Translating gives CASSIVLDTEAFF.

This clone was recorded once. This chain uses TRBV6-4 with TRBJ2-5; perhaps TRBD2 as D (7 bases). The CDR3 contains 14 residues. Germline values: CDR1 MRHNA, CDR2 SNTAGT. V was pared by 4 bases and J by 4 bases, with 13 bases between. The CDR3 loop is CASSAHAGAETQYF. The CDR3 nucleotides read TGTGCCAGCAGTGCCCATGCGGGGGCAGAGACCCAGTACTTC.

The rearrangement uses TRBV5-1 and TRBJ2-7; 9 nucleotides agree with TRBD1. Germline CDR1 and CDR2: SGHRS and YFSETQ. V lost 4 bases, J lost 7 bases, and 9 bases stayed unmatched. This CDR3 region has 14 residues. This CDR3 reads CASSDTGGAGEQYF. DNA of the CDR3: TGCGCCAGCAGCGACACAGGGGGCGCGGGAGAGCAGTACTTC.

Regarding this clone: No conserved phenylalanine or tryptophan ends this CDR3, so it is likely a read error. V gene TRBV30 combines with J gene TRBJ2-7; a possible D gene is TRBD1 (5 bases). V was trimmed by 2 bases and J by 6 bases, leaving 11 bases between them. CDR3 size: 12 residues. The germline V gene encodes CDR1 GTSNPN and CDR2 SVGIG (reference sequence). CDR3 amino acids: CAWSRGRREQYL. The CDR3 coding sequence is TGTGCCTGGAGTAGGGGTCGGCGCGAGCAGTACCTC.

CDR3 amino acids: CASSADGTEVAQYF. The DNA of the CDR3 is TGTGCCAGCAGCGCCGACGGGACCGAGGTTGCCCAGTACTTC. The V gene is TRBV2, the J gene TRBJ2-5; D may match TRBD1 or TRBD2 (5 bases each). This CDR3 spans 14 amino acids. Trimming left V 6 bases short and J 9 bases short, with 20 bases between. Germline V gives CDR1 SNHLY, CDR2 FYNNEI.

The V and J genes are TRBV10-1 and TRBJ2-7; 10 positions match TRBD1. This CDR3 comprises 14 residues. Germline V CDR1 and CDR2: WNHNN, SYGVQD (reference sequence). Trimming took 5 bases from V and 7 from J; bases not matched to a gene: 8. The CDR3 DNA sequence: TGCGCCAGCAGTTCGAAGACAGGGGGCTTGGAGCAGTACTTC. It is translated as CASSSKTGGLEQYF.

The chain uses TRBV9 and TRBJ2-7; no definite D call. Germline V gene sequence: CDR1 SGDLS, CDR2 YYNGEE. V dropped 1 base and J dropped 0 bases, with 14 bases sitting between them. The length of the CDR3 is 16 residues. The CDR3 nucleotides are TGTGCCAGCAGCGTAACATCGGATGGTAGCTCCTACGAGCAGTACTTC. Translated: CASSVTSDGSSYEQYF.

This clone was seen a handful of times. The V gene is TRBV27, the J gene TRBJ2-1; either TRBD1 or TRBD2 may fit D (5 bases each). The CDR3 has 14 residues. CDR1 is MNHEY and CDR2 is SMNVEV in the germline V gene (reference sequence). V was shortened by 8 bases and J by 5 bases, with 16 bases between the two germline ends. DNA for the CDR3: TGTGCCAGCGCCTTAGGGACGGAAAACAATGAGCAGTTCTTC. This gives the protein CASALGTENNEQFF.